This T cell receptor (beta chain) was documented in a study of T-cell reconstitution after alpha-beta-depleted transplantation in children. This clonotype appeared a single time. Its antigen is still unknown. A much larger clone lies one base from this, so it may be a read error. The germline gives CDR1 MNHEY, CDR2 SVGAGI. The CDR3 spans 13 residues. Broader study findings: T-cell counts and diversity were attributed mostly to newly produced T cells one year after transplant. For some patients, TCRbeta diversity was high at day 60 because of recipient T cells and thymic progenitors that survived.

Unique molecular identifiers were used in preparing the TCRbeta library. Via MiXCR, TCRdb re-called the PCR reads, giving one row per CDR3 protein. In the table there are nearly 200,000 distinct CDR3 sequences, roughly 6% of which are singletons. The origin of this receptor is a girl less than two years old with combined immunodeficiency, due to receive a stem cell transplant. The V and J genes are TRBV6-5 and TRBJ2-5; possibly TRBD2 for D (5 bases). Here the sequenced sample was PBMCs, taken before TCRalphabeta/CD19-depleted stem cell transplant. The CDR3 spells CASSYQVGETQCF. CDR3 bases: TGTGCCAGCAGTTACCAAGTGGGAGAGACCCAGTGCTTC.